This T cell receptor (beta chain) was found in a study of cytomegalovirus exposure and HLA in healthy donors. General study points: TRBV6-2, TRBV6-3 and some other V segments were unresolvable in 87-base-pair reads. As a later analysis showed, several of the most significant clusters appeared to be linked to common viral pathogens.

The ends were cut back, 3 bases at V and 3 bases at J, with 9 bases in the middle. CDR3 length: 14 amino acids. Germline-derived CDR1 and CDR2 are MGHRA and YSYEKL. Donors sampled were nominally healthy, though unrecorded immune exposures were likely. This clone was seen more than once but under ten times. What it binds is not known. PCR used 60 Vbeta primers and 13 Jbeta primers. Clones were sequenced by immunoSEQ multiplex PCR, and TCRdb holds only the in-frame ones, with some missing. The sample consists of some 150,000 clones, around 80% of them appearing once. Material: PBMCs. The V gene is TRBV4-1, the J gene TRBJ2-1; the D gene is possibly TRBD1 (5 bases). The receptor comes from a woman between 40 and 50 years old in good health and CMV-seronegative. The CDR3 here is CASSHGANYNEQFF. CDR3 sequence (DNA): TGCGCCAGCAGCCATGGGGCCAACTACAATGAGCAGTTCTTC.